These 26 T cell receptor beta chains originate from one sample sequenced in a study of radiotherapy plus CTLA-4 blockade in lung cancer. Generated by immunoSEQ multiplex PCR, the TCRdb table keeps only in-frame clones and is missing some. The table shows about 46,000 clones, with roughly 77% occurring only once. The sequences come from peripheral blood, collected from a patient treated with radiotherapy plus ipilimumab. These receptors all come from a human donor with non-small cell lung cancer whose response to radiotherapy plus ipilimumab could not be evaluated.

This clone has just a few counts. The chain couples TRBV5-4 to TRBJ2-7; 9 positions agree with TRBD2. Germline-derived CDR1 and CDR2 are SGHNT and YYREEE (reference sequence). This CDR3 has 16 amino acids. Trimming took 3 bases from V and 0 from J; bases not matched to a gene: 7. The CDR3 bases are TGTGCCAGCAGCTCCGATCTAGCGGGAAGCTCCTACGAGCAGTACTTC. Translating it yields CASSSDLAGSSYEQYF. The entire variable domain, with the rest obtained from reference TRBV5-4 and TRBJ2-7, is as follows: ETGVTQSPTHLIKTRGQQVTLRCSSQSGHNTVSWYQQALGQGPQFIFQYYREEENGRGNFPPRFSGLQFPNYSSELNVNALELDDSALYLCASSSDLAGSSYEQYFGPGTRLTVT.

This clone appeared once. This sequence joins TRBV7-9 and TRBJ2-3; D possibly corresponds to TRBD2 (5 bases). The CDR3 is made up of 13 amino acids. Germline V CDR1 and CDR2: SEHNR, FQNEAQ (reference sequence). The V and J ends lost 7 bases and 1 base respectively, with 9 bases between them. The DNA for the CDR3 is TGTGCCAGCACCAGCGGACGCACAGATACGCAGTATTTT. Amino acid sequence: CASTSGRTDTQYF.

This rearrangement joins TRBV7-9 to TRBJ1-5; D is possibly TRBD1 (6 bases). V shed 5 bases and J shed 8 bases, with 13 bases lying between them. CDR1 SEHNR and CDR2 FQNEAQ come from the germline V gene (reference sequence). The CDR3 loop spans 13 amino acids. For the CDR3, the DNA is TGTGCCAGCAGCACGGGACACGGGGAGCCCCAGCATTTT. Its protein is CASSTGHGEPQHF. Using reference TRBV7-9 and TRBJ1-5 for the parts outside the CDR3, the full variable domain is DTGVSQNPRHKITKRGQNVTFRCDPISEHNRLYWYRQTLGQGPEFLTYFQNEAQLEKSRLLSDRFSAERPKGSFSTLEIQRTEQGDSAMYLCASSTGHGEPQHFGDGTRLSIL.

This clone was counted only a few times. The CDR3 is CAAGDGPNQPQHF. CDR3 coding DNA: TGTGCCGCCGGGGATGGGCCCAATCAGCCCCAGCATTTT. The V call is TRBV10-3, the J call TRBJ1-5; D gene ambiguous. In germline, CDR1 is ENHRY, CDR2 SYGVKD. CDR3 length: 13 amino acids. The germline V and J ends were trimmed by 11 bases and 3 bases, with 14 bases remaining between them.

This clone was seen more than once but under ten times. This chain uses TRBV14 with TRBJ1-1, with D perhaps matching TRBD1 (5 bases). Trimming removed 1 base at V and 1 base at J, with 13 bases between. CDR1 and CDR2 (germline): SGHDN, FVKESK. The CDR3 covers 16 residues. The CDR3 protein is CASSQGVWQGNTEAFF. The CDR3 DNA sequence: TGTGCCAGCAGCCAAGGAGTGTGGCAGGGGAACACTGAAGCTTTCTTT. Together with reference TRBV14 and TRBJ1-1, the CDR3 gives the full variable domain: EAGVTQFPSHSVIEKGQTVTLRCDPISGHDNLYWYRRVMGKEIKFLLHFVKESKQDESGMPNNRFLAERTGGTYSTLKVQPAELEDSGVYFCASSQGVWQGNTEAFFGQGTRLTVV.

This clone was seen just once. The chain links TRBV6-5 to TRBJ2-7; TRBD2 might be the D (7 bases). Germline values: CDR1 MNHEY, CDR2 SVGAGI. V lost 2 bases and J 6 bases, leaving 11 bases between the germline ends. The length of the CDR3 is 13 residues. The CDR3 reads CASSYAGAAEQYF. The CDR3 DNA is TGTGCCAGCAGTTACGCGGGGGCCGCCGAGCAGTACTTC.

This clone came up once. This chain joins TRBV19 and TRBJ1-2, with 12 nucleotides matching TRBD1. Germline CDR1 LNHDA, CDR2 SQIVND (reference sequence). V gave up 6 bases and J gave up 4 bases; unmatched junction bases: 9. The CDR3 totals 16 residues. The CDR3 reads CASRSGQGAGSYGYTF. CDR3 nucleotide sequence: TGTGCCAGTAGATCGGGACAGGGGGCCGGGAGCTATGGCTACACCTTC.

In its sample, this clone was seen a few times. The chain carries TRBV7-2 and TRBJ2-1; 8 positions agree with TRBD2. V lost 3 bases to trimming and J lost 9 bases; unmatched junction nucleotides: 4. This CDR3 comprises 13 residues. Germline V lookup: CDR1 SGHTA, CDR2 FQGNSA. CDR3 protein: CASSFGLAGEQFF. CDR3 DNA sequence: TGTGCCAGCAGCTTCGGACTAGCCGGTGAGCAGTTCTTC.

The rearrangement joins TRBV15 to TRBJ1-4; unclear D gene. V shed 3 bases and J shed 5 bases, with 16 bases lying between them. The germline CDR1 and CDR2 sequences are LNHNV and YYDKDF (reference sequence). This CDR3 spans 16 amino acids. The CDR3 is CATSRLFGRLNEKLFF. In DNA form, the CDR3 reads TGTGCCACCAGCAGGCTCTTCGGGAGATTGAATGAAAAACTGTTTTTT.

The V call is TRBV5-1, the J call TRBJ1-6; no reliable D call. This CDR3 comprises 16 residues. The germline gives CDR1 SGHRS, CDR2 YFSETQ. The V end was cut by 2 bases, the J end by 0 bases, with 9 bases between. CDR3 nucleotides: TGCGCCAGCAGCTTTGACTCAAACTCCTATAATTCACCCCTCCACTTT. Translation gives CASSFDSNSYNSPLHF.

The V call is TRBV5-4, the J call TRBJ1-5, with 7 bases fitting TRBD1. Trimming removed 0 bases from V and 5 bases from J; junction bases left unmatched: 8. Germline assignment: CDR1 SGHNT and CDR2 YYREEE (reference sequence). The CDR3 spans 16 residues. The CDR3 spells CASSLGTGKGDQPQHF. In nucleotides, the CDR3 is TGTGCCAGCAGCTTGGGGACAGGTAAAGGGGATCAGCCCCAGCATTTT.

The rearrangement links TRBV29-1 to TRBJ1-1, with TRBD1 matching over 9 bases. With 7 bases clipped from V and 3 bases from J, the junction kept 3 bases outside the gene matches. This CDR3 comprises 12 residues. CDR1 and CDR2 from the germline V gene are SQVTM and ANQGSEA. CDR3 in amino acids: CSGDRVDTEAFF. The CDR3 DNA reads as TGCAGCGGGGACAGGGTCGACACTGAAGCTTTCTTT. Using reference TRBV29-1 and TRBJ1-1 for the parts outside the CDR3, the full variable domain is SAVISQKPSRDICQRGTSLTIQCQVDSQVTMMFWYRQQPGQSLTLIATANQGSEATYESGFVIDKFPISRPNLTFSTLTVSNMSPEDSSIYLCSGDRVDTEAFFGQGTRLTVV.

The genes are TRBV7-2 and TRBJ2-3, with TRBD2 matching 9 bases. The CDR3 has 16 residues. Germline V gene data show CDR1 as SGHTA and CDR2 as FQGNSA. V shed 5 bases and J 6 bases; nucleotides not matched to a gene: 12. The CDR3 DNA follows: TGTGCCAGCAGCCATGGGGCGGGACTAGCATCGGATACGCAGTATTTT. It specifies CASSHGAGLASDTQYF.

CDR3 sequence (DNA): TGCGCCAGCAGCTACCAGATGAACACTGAAGCTTTCTTT. Translation gives CASSYQMNTEAFF. J is TRBJ1-1 and V is TRBV5-1; D gene unclear. The CDR3 totals 13 residues. Germline V gene lookup returns CDR1 SGHRS and CDR2 YFSETQ. The germline V and J ends were trimmed by 3 bases and 0 bases, with 6 bases remaining between them.

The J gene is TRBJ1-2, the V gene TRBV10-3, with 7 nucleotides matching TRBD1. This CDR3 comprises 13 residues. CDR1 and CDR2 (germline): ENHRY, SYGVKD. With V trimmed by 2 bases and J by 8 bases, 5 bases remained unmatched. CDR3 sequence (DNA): TGTGCCATCAGTGAGACAGGGGCGGGGGGCTACACCTTC. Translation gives CAISETGAGGYTF.

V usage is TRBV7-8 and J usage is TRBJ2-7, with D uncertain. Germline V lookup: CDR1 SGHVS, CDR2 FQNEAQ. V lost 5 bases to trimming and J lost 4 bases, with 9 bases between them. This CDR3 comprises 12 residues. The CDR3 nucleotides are TGTGCCAGCAGCCCCCCGGGTTACGAGCAGTACTTC. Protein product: CASSPPGYEQYF.

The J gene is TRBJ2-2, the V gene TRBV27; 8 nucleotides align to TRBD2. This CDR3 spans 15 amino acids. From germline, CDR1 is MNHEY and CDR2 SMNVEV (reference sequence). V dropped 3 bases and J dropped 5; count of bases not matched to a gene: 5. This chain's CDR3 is CASSFSGGPTGELFF. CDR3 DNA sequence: TGTGCCAGCAGTTTTTCGGGGGGGCCTACCGGGGAGCTGTTTTTT.

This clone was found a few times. This CDR3 is CASWQGASEKLFF. CDR3 sequence (DNA): TGTGCCAGCTGGCAGGGGGCTAGTGAAAAACTGTTTTTT. V usage is TRBV2 and J usage is TRBJ1-4; TRBD1 matches 8 bases. From germline, CDR1 is SNHLY and CDR2 FYNNEI. The CDR3 runs to 13 residues. V gave up 8 bases and J gave up 7 bases; unmatched junction bases: 6.

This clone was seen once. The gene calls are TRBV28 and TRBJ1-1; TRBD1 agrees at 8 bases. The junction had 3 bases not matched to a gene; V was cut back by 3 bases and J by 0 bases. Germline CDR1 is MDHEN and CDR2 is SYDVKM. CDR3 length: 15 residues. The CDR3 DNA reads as TGTGCCAGCAGTTTCGGGACAGGCTTGAACACTGAAGCTTTCTTT. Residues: CASSFGTGLNTEAFF.

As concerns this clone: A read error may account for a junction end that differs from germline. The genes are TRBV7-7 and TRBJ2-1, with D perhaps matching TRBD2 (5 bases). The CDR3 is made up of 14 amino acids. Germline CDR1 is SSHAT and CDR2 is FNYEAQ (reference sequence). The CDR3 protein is CASSFGETGNEQFF. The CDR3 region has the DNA TGTGCTAGCAGCTTCGGGGAGACGGGCAATGAGCAGTTCTTC.

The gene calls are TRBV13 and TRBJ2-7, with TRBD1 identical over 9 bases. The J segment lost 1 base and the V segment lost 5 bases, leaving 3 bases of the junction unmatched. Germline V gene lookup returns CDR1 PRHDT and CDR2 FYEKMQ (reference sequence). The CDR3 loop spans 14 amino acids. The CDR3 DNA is TGTGCCAGCAGCACCGGGACAGGGTCCTACGAGCAGTACTTC. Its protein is CASSTGTGSYEQYF.

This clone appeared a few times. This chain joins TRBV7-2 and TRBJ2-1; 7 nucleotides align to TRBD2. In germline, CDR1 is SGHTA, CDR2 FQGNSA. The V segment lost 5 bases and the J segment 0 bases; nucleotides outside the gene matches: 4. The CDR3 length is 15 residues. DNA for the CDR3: TGTGCCAGCAGCATCAGCGGGAACTCCTACAATGAGCAGTTCTTC. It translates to CASSISGNSYNEQFF.

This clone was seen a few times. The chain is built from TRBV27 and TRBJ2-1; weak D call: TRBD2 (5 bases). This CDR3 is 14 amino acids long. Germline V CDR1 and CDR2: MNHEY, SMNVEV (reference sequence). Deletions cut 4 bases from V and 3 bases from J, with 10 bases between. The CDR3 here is CASSSWEIYNEQFF. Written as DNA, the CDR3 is TGTGCCAGCAGTTCGTGGGAGATCTACAATGAGCAGTTCTTC.

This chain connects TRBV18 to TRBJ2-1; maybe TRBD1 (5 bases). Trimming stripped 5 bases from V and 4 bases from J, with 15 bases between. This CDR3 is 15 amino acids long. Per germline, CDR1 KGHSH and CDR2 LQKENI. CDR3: CASSIAYDRYNEQFF. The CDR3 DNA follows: TGTGCCAGCTCAATCGCTTACGACAGATACAATGAGCAGTTCTTC.

The chain's CDR3 is CASSPQTSGGTNEQFF. DNA of the CDR3: TGTGCCAGCAGCCCCCAGACTAGCGGGGGAACCAATGAGCAGTTCTTC. This chain uses TRBV5-4 with TRBJ2-1; 12 nucleotides agree with TRBD2. Trimming cost V 4 bases and J 6 bases; bases outside gene matches: 8. There are 16 residues in the CDR3. Germline values: CDR1 SGHNT, CDR2 YYREEE (reference sequence).

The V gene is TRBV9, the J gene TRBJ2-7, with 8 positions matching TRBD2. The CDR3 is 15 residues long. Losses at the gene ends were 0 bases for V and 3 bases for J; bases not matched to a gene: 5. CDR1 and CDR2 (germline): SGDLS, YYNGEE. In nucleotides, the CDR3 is TGTGCCAGCAGCGTAGATCAGCGGGAGTACTACGAGCAGTACTTC. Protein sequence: CASSVDQREYYEQYF.